Below, 14 T cell receptor beta chains from the same sample are listed, as sequenced in a study of blood T cell repertoires in COVID-19 (dated by TCRdb to between 2020 and 2021). The library was obtained by the immunoSEQ multiplex PCR assay. Drawn from immuneACCESS, this table holds only the in-frame rearrangements with V and J called that TCRdb kept. Clones are partly lost; checked studies trace under half to an unresolved V gene and leave the rest unexplained. The sample profile shows some 130,000 clones; around 88% of them were found once. The ten largest clones capture over 9% of the sample. The sequencing input was peripheral blood. These receptors all come from a man between 50 and 59 years old with acute or convalescent COVID-19.

The V and J genes are TRBV5-1 and TRBJ2-3, with a tentative D call TRBD1 (5 bases). The CDR3 extends over 15 amino acids. Germline lookup yields CDR1 SGHRS and CDR2 YFSETQ. V was shortened by 8 bases and J by 5 bases, with 21 bases between the two germline ends. CDR3 in amino acids: CASNKLTGYQDTQYF. The DNA of the CDR3 is TGCGCCAGTAACAAACTAACAGGCTATCAAGATACGCAGTATTTT.

The chain links TRBV11-3 to TRBJ2-3; D remains unclear. The CDR3 loop spans 12 amino acids. The germline V and J ends were trimmed by 2 bases and 4 bases, with 4 bases remaining between them. The germline CDR1 and CDR2 sequences are SGHNT and YENEEA. CDR3 nucleotide sequence: TGTGCCAGCAGCTTAACTCCAGATACGCAGTATTTT. Translated, it gives CASSLTPDTQYF.

V is TRBV29-1 and J is TRBJ2-7; possibly TRBD2 for D (6 bases). The CDR3 sequence is 11 residues long. The V end lost 5 bases, the J end lost 4 bases, and 9 bases lay between the germline ends. Germline-derived CDR1 and CDR2 are SQVTM and ANQGSEA. In DNA, the CDR3 is TGCAGCGTTACCCGGGGGTACGAGCAGTACTTC. Protein sequence: CSVTRGYEQYF.

The chain uses TRBV5-1 and TRBJ1-6; the match to TRBD1 covers 10 bases. The CDR3 sequence is 21 residues long. The germline V gene has CDR1 SGHRS and CDR2 YFSETQ. V lost 0 bases and J lost 0; bases outside the gene matches: 12. CDR3: CASSLGRDRGFLSSYNSPLHF. CDR3 in DNA: TGCGCCAGCAGCTTGGGACGGGACAGGGGATTTTTAAGCTCCTATAATTCACCCCTCCACTTT.

V gene TRBV5-1 combines with J gene TRBJ2-5, with 8 bases lining up with TRBD2. Germline CDR1 reads SGHRS; CDR2 reads YFSETQ. CDR3 size: 14 residues. J was trimmed by 5 bases and V by 4 bases; bases with no gene match: 7. The CDR3 DNA sequence: TGCGCCAGCAGCCCGGGCCCGGGGGGGGAGACCCAGTACTTC. Translation gives CASSPGPGGETQYF. The full variable domain, its missing parts supplied by reference TRBV5-1 and TRBJ2-5, is KAGVTQTPRYLIKTRGQQVTLSCSPISGHRSVSWYQQTPGQGLQFLFEYFSETQRNKGNFPGRFSGRQFSNSRSEMNVSTLELGDSALYLCASSPGPGGETQYFGPGTRLLVL.

The chain couples TRBV29-1 to TRBJ1-1; tentative D call: TRBD1 (5 bases). The CDR3 is made up of 12 amino acids. The germline gives CDR1 SQVTM, CDR2 ANQGSEA. With 7 bases removed from V and 1 base from J, the gap between germline ends came to 10 bases. CDR3 region: CSASGRNTEAFF. CDR3 DNA: TGCAGCGCCTCAGGGCGGAACACTGAAGCTTTCTTT.

This clone was picked up a small number of times. The rearrangement links TRBV7-2 to TRBJ1-1, with D unclear. Trimming cost V 9 bases and J 0 bases, with 11 bases left between them. The CDR3 sequence is 13 residues long. Germline-derived CDR1 and CDR2 are SGHTA and FQGNSA. In DNA, the CDR3 is TGTGCCAGTACAGCAGAAATGAACACTGAAGCTTTCTTT. Protein sequence: CASTAEMNTEAFF. The whole variable domain, remainder taken from reference TRBV7-2 and TRBJ1-1, is GAGVSQSPSNKVTEKGKDVELRCDPISGHTALYWYRQSLGQGLEFLIYFQGNSAPDKSGLPSDRFSAERTGGSVSTLTIQRTQQEDSAVYLCASTAEMNTEAFFGQGTRLTVV.

The chain recombines TRBV3-1 (or the pseudogene TRBV3-2) with TRBJ2-6; unclear D gene. Trimming removed 4 bases at V and 0 bases at J, with 7 bases between. Germline V CDR1 and CDR2: LGHDT, YNNKEL (reference sequence). The CDR3 has 15 residues. The CDR3 nucleotides read TGTGCCAGCAGCCTGAGTTTCTCTGGGGCCAACGTCCTGACTTTC. Residues: CASSLSFSGANVLTF.

J is TRBJ1-1 and V is TRBV7-8; D perhaps matches TRBD1 (5 bases). The CDR3 has 14 amino acids. V was shortened by 2 bases and J by 5 bases, with 12 bases between the two germline ends. Germline V gene lookup returns CDR1 SGHVS and CDR2 FQNEAQ. CDR3 sequence: CASSLQGKGTEAFF. CDR3 nucleotides: TGTGCCAGCAGCTTACAGGGCAAGGGAACTGAAGCTTTCTTT.

The chain couples TRBV4-1 to TRBJ1-2; maybe TRBD1 (5 bases). With 2 bases removed from V and 4 bases from J, the gap between germline ends came to 23 bases. The CDR3 is made up of 18 amino acids. The germline gives CDR1 MGHRA, CDR2 YSYEKL. CDR3 residues: CASSQRTTIRSAGYGYTF. The CDR3 region has the DNA TGCGCCAGCAGCCAAAGGACAACCATTAGATCTGCTGGCTATGGCTACACCTTC.

The chain uses TRBV19 and TRBJ2-6; 7 nucleotides line up with TRBD1. Germline values: CDR1 LNHDA, CDR2 SQIVND (reference sequence). V was clipped by 9 bases and J by 1 base; unmatched bases: 9. This CDR3 has 16 amino acids. The CDR3 DNA reads TGTGCCAGCGACACAGGGGTGTTTTCTGGGGCCAACGTCCTGACTTTC. Protein sequence: CASDTGVFSGANVLTF.

This clone was picked up a small number of times. V is TRBV1 and J is TRBJ2-5; TRBD2, as called in the table, went unchecked against the DNA. TRBV1 is annotated as a pseudogene. The CDR3 totals 19 residues. The CDR3 DNA reads TGCACCAGCAGCCACTTAGGGGTGGGGGGTGCTAGGCCCGGGGAGACCCAGTACTTC. This codes for CTSSHLGVGGARPGETQYF.

CDR3 bases: TGCGCCAGCAGCCACAACGGGGAACCGGACTATGGCTACACCTTC. Translating gives CASSHNGEPDYGYTF. This sequence joins TRBV5-1 and TRBJ1-2; D unclear. The ends were cut back, 4 bases at V and 3 bases at J, with 16 bases in the middle. Germline CDR1 is SGHRS and CDR2 is YFSETQ. The CDR3 contains 15 residues.

The chain has TRBV6-1 and TRBJ1-5; 9 bases align to TRBD1. There are 16 residues in the CDR3. The V segment lost 3 bases and the J segment 3 bases; nucleotides outside the gene matches: 6. Looked up from germline, CDR1 is MNHNS and CDR2 is SASEGT. The CDR3 protein is CASSDSGQGDNQPQHF. CDR3 nucleotide sequence: TGTGCCAGCAGTGATTCGGGACAGGGAGACAATCAGCCCCAGCATTTT.